This T cell receptor (beta chain) is from a study of shared clonotypes between healthy human individuals. Study-level background: Every donor yielded three CD4 naive, three CD4 memory, two CD8 naive and one CD8 memory plate. Study-wide results and caveats: Incompleteness in sorted-subset sequencing, despite large depth, was shown by rarefaction. Naive subsets typically showed greater estimated richness than memory subsets.

Turning to this clone: Its antigen remains unknown.

The CDR3 extends over 17 amino acids. Germline CDR1 is SGDLS and CDR2 is YYNGEE. V dropped 0 bases and J dropped 2; count of bases not matched to a gene: 6. The authors loaded 150 to 250 ng DNA, 30,000 to 35,000 T cell genomes, into sorted-subset replicate PCRs. Clones were read by immunoSEQ multiplex PCR, and TCRdb kept only the in-frame ones, dropping some. This table has about 2.4 million clones, under 95% appearing once. The V call is TRBV9, the J call TRBJ1-1; TRBD1 matches 11 bases. The TCR originated in a man younger than 30 in good health. Some clones in this sample may be carry-over from other donors' samples. Sequencing input: naive CD4+ T cells from PBMCs. Stated subset: CD45RA+ positively selected. The CDR3 nucleotides are TGTGCCAGCAGCGTAGACACCGGGACAGGGGGAAACACTGAAGCTTTCTTT. Residues: CASSVDTGTGGNTEAFF.